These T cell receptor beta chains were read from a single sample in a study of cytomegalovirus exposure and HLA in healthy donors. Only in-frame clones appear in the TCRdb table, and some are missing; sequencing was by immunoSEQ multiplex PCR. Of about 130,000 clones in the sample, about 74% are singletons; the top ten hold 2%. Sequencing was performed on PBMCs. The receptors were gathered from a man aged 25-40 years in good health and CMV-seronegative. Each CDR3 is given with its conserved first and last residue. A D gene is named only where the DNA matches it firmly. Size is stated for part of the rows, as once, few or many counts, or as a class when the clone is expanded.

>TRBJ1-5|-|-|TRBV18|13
CASSPGGEQPQHF
TGTGCCAGCTCACCAGGGGGGGAACAGCCCCAGCATTTT
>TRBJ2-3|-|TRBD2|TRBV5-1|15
CASRRASGSTDTQYF
TGCGCCAGCAGAAGGGCTAGCGGGAGTACAGATACGCAGTATTTT
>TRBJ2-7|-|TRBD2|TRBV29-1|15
CSVDPGLAGSYEQYF
TGCAGCGTTGACCCAGGACTAGCGGGTTCCTACGAGCAGTACTTC
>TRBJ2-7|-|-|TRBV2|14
CARLEVGSGYEQYF
TGTGCCAGATTGGAGGTGGGGAGTGGCTACGAGCAGTACTTC
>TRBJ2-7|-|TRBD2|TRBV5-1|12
CASSSSGNEQYF
TGCGCCAGCAGCTCTAGCGGGAACGAGCAGTACTTC
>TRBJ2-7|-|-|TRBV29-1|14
CSVGGGEVGYEQYF
TGCAGCGTTGGGGGCGGGGAGGTCGGCTACGAGCAGTACTTC
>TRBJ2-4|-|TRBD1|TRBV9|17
CASSVESTGGAKNIQYF
TGTGCCAGCAGCGTAGAGTCGACAGGGGGAGCCAAAAACATTCAGTACTTC
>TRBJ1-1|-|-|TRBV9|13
CASSGTGGTEAFF
TGTGCCAGCAGCGGAACCGGGGGGACTGAAGCTTTCTTT
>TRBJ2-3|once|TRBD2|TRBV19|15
CASSIWGGLSDTQYF
TGTGCCAGTAGTATTTGGGGGGGGTTGTCAGATACGCAGTATTTT
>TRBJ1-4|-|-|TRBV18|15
CASSPRRTENEKLFF
TGTGCCAGCTCCCCGCGACGGACAGAAAATGAAAAACTGTTTTTT
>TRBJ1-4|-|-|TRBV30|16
CAWSVRGGASGEKLFF
TGTGCCTGGAGTGTCAGAGGCGGGGCTAGCGGTGAAAAACTGTTTTTT
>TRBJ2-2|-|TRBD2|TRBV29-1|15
CSVGVAGGLTGELFF
TGCAGCGTTGGCGTAGCGGGAGGGCTCACCGGGGAGCTGTTTTTT
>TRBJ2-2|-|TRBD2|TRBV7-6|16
CASSLVPSGNTGELFF
TGTGCCAGCAGCTTAGTGCCTAGCGGAAACACCGGGGAGCTGTTTTTT
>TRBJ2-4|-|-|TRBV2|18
CASSAGGVLYLAKNIQYF
TGTGCCAGCTCGGCCGGGGGTGTTTTGTATCTAGCCAAAAACATTCAGTACTTC
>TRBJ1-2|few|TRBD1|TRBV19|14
CASNTQGAGHGYTF
TGTGCCAGTAACACTCAGGGGGCAGGGCATGGCTACACCTTC
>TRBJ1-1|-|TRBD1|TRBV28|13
CATLTDRRAEAFF
TGTGCCACCCTTACGGACAGGAGGGCTGAAGCTTTCTTT
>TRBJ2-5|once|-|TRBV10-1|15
CASSESGTVQETQYF
TGCGCCAGCAGTGAGTCGGGGACTGTCCAAGAGACCCAGTACTTC
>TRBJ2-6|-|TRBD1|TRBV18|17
CASSPRQGAAGANVLTF
TGTGCCAGCTCACCACGACAGGGGGCGGCGGGGGCCAACGTCCTGACTTTC
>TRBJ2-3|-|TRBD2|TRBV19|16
CASRTGLAGGVDTQYF
TGTGCCAGTAGAACGGGACTAGCGGGAGGGGTAGATACGCAGTATTTT
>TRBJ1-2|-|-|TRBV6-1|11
CASSGGGGYTF
TGTGCCAGCAGTGGGGGGGGAGGCTACACCTTC
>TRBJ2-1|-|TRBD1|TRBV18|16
CASSPPDRSSYNEQFF
TGTGCCAGCTCACCACCGGACAGGAGCTCCTACAATGAGCAGTTCTTC
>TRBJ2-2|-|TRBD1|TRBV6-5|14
CASSWDRAGGELFF
TGTGCCAGCAGCTGGGACAGGGCCGGCGGGGAGCTGTTTTTT
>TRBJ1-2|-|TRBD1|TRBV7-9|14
CASSLAGTGYGYTF
TGTGCCAGCAGCTTAGCAGGGACAGGCTATGGCTACACCTTC
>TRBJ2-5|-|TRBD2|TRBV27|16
CASSSSRGRGVETQYF
TGTGCCAGCAGTTCAAGCAGAGGCCGGGGGGTGGAGACCCAGTACTTC
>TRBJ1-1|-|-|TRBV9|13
CASSPHGAPGAFF
TGTGCCAGCAGCCCCCATGGGGCCCCTGGAGCTTTCTTT
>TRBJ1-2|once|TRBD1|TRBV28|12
CASSFRRDSRTF
TGTGCCAGCAGTTTTCGCCGGGACAGTCGTACCTTC
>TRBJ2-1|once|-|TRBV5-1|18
CASSYYSAPTASYNEQFF
TGCGCCAGCAGCTACTATAGCGCCCCGACGGCCTCCTACAATGAGCAGTTCTTC
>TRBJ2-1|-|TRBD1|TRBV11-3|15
CASSFTGGSYNEQFF
TGTGCCAGCAGCTTTACAGGGGGCTCCTACAATGAGCAGTTCTTC
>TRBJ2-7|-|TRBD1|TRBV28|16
CASTRSRDRETYEQYF
TGTGCCAGCACAAGGAGCCGGGACAGGGAAACCTACGAGCAGTACTTC
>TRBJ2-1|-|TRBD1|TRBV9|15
CASRAGTAPYNEQFF
TGTGCCAGCAGGGCCGGGACAGCCCCATACAATGAGCAGTTCTTC
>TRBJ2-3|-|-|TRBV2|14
CASSPRENTDTQYF
TGTGCCAGCAGTCCCCGGGAGAACACAGATACGCAGTATTTT
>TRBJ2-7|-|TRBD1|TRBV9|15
CASSGPGQGSYEQYF
TGTGCCAGCAGCGGGCCGGGACAGGGTAGCTACGAGCAGTACTTC
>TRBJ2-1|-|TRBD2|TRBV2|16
CASSAGLAGSFNEQFF
TGTGCCAGCAGTGCGGGCCTAGCGGGGAGTTTCAATGAGCAGTTCTTC
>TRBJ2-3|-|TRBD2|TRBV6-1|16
CASSVGSGRISDTQYF
TGTGCCAGCAGTGTCGGTAGCGGGAGAATATCAGATACGCAGTATTTT
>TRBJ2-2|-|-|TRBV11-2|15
CASSFTGRVDGELFF
TGTGCCAGCAGCTTTACAGGGAGGGTCGACGGGGAGCTGTTTTTT
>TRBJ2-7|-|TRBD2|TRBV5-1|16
CASSLRGSGSSYEQYF
TGCGCCAGCAGCTTAAGGGGGAGCGGGAGTTCCTACGAGCAGTACTTC
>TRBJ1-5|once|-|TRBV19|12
CASSNFGQPQHF
TGTGCCAGTAGTAACTTCGGTCAGCCCCAGCATTTT
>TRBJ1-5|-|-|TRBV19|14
CASSIAGWNQPQHF
TGTGCCAGTAGTATAGCCGGGTGGAATCAGCCCCAGCATTTT
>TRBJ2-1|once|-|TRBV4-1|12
CASSRRENEQFF
TGCGCCAGCAGCCGGAGGGAGAATGAGCAGTTCTTC
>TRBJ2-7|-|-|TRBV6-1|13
CASSEGGREVQYF
TGTGCCAGCAGTGAAGGTGGCAGGGAGGTGCAGTACTTC
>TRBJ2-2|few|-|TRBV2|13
CASRDIVYGELFF
TGTGCCAGCAGAGACATAGTTTACGGGGAGCTGTTTTTT
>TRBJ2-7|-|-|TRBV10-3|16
CAISELFGQGVYEQYF
TGTGCCATCAGTGAGCTGTTCGGCCAGGGTGTCTACGAGCAGTACTTC
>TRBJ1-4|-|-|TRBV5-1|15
CASSLGGGPNEKLFF
TGCGCCAGCAGCTTGGGAGGAGGGCCTAATGAAAAACTGTTTTTT
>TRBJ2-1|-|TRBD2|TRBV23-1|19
CASSPLGPSGLAEPLIQFF
TGCGCCAGCAGTCCCCTTGGTCCGTCTGGACTAGCGGAACCACTGATTCAGTTCTTC
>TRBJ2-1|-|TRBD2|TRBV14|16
CASSQGLAGGPSEQFF
TGTGCCAGCAGCCAAGGGCTAGCGGGAGGGCCCTCTGAGCAGTTCTTC
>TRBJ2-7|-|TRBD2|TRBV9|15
CASSVGISGGYEQYF
TGTGCCAGCAGCGTAGGCATTAGCGGGGGCTACGAGCAGTACTTC
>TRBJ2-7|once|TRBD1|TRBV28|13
CASIGTAPYEQYF
TGTGCCAGCATAGGGACAGCTCCCTACGAGCAGTACTTC
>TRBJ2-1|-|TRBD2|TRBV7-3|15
CASSLRREWNNEQFF
TGTGCCAGCAGCTTAAGGCGGGAGTGGAACAATGAGCAGTTCTTC
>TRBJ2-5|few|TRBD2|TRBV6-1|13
CASTSGTRETQYF
TGTGCCAGCACTTCGGGGACTAGAGAGACCCAGTACTTC
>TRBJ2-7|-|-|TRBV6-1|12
CASSTRGGEQYF
TGTGCCAGCAGTACCCGGGGAGGCGAGCAGTACTTC
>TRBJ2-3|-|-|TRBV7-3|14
CASSLTTTWRTQYF
TGTGCCAGCAGCTTAACGACGACCTGGCGGACGCAGTATTTT